The clone carrying this T cell receptor beta chain was observed a single time. Its antigen is still unknown. Trimming took off 5 bases at V and 6 bases at J, with 10 bases between the two ends. Germline V gene lookup returns CDR1 SQVTM and CDR2 ANQGSEA. The CDR3 is made up of 12 amino acids. This sample was included in a study of cytomegalovirus exposure and HLA in healthy donors. Study-level points and caveats: Reports credit the classifier with highly specific, highly sensitive diagnosis of cytomegalovirus status.

The assay was immunoSEQ multiplex PCR, and TCRdb's table has in-frame clones only and misses some. The table includes more than 300,000 clones, roughly 88% detected once. The J gene is TRBJ2-2, the V gene TRBV29-1; D call uncertain. The TCR originated in a young woman in good health and CMV-seronegative. Sample: PBMCs. The CDR3 sequence is CSVRQVAGELFF. The DNA for the CDR3 is TGCAGCGTTCGCCAAGTAGCCGGGGAGCTGTTTTTT.